This TCR beta chain was profiled in a study of blood T cell repertoires in COVID-19. Overall study: T cells, B-cell-depleted T cells, or PBMCs provided the cDNA or gDNA that served as material.

Germline V gives CDR1 SGHTA, CDR2 FQGTGA. The CDR3 spans 13 residues. V lost 5 bases and J lost 5, with 10 bases in between. Measured with immunoSEQ multiplex PCR; TCRdb has only the in-frame clones, and not every one. The table lists about 200,000 clones, about 85% of them singletons. This clonotype was sampled from a human donor in a cohort sampled during active COVID-19. What was sequenced was peripheral blood. The chain is built from TRBV7-3 and TRBJ2-1; D gene uncertain. The CDR3 loop is CASSLTVDNEQFF. The DNA for the CDR3 is TGTGCCAGCAGCCTGACTGTTGACAATGAGCAGTTCTTC.